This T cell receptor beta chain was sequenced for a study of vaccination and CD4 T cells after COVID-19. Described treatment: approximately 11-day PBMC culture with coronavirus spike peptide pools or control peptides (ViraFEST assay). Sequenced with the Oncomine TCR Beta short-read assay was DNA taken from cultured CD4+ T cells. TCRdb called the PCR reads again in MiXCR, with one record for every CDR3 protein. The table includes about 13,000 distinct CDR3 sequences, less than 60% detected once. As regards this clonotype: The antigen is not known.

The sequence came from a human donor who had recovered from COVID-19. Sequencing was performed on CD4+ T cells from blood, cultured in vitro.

CDR3 coding DNA: TGTGCCAGCAGATATTCAGGGTCGAACACTGAAGCTTTCTTT. Amino acid sequence: CASRYSGSNTEAFF. The V and J genes are TRBV7-9 and TRBJ1-1, with a weak D call TRBD1 (5 bases). The V end was cut by 6 bases, the J end by 1 base, with 12 bases between. Germline CDR1 is SEHNR and CDR2 is FQNEAQ (reference sequence). The CDR3 sequence is 14 residues long.